Following are 18 T cell receptor beta chains from one sample sequenced in a study of cytomegalovirus exposure and HLA in healthy donors. Clones were read by immunoSEQ multiplex PCR, and TCRdb kept only the in-frame ones, dropping some. Here the sample spans roughly 50,000 clones, 90% being singletons. Material for sequencing was PBMCs. These receptors were taken from a man younger than 35 in good health and CMV-seronegative.

The chain has TRBV15 and TRBJ1-1, with no clear D. CDR3 size: 13 residues. V was shortened by 4 bases and J by 0 bases, with 6 bases between the two germline ends. Germline V gene data show CDR1 as LNHNV and CDR2 as YYDKDF (reference sequence). Here the CDR3 DNA reads TGTGCCACCAGCACGGGGATGAACACTGAAGCTTTCTTT. As protein: CATSTGMNTEAFF. Full variable domain (missing parts from reference TRBV15 and TRBJ1-1): DAMVIQNPRYQVTQFGKPVTLSCSQTLNHNVMYWYQQKSSQAPKLLFHYYDKDFNNEADTPDNFQSRRPNTSFCFLDIRSPGLGDTAMYLCATSTGMNTEAFFGQGTRLTVV.

The rearrangement joins TRBV5-4 to TRBJ2-2, with 7 bases lining up with TRBD1. Germline V gene sequence: CDR1 SGHNT, CDR2 YYREEE (reference sequence). V shed 4 bases and J 4 bases; nucleotides not matched to a gene: 10. This CDR3 has 16 residues. The CDR3 sequence is CASSGRGTASTGELFF. The CDR3, as DNA: TGTGCCAGCAGCGGGAGAGGGACAGCGAGCACCGGGGAGCTGTTTTTT. The full variable domain, with the rest looked up from reference TRBV5-4 and TRBJ2-2, is ETGVTQSPTHLIKTRGQQVTLRCSSQSGHNTVSWYQQALGQGPQFIFQYYREEENGRGNFPPRFSGLQFPNYSSELNVNALELDDSALYLCASSGRGTASTGELFFGEGSRLTVL.

The rearrangement joins TRBV9 to TRBJ2-1, with 7 bases lining up with TRBD2. The CDR3 contains 17 residues. Looked up from germline, CDR1 is SGDLS and CDR2 is YYNGEE. After removal of 5 bases from V and 0 bases from J, the junction contained 11 bases not matched to a gene. CDR3 sequence reads: CASSADWGGVSYNEQFF. CDR3 DNA: TGTGCCAGCAGTGCGGATTGGGGAGGGGTCTCCTACAATGAGCAGTTCTTC.

The J gene is TRBJ2-5, the V gene TRBV7-6, with D unresolved. Deletions cut 4 bases from V and 5 bases from J, with 20 bases between. CDR3 length: 16 amino acids. CDR1 is SGHVS and CDR2 is FNYEAQ in the germline V gene. The CDR3 nucleotides read TGTGCCAGCAGCTGGAATCCCCCCGGAGCCCGGGAGACCCAGTACTTC. Translation gives CASSWNPPGARETQYF.

This sequence joins TRBV5-5 and TRBJ2-3; 7 bases are a match to TRBD2. CDR1 and CDR2 from the germline V gene are SGHKS and YYEKEE (reference sequence). Germline trimming cut 2 bases from V and 4 bases from J; bases unmatched to any gene: 7. The CDR3 loop spans 15 amino acids. As DNA, the CDR3 is TGTGCCAGCAGCTTCTGGGCGGGAGAAGCAGATACGCAGTATTTT. It is translated as CASSFWAGEADTQYF.

The V and J genes are TRBV4-2 and TRBJ2-5; TRBD1 matches at 8 bases. After removal of 4 bases from V and 1 base from J, the junction contained 8 bases not matched to a gene. Germline CDR1 reads LGHNA; CDR2 reads YNFKEQ. This CDR3 has 16 residues. The CDR3 DNA follows: TGTGCCAGCAGCCTGGGACAGGCTACCATCCAAGAGACCCAGTACTTC. This sequence encodes CASSLGQATIQETQYF.

This chain uses TRBV5-6 with TRBJ1-5; possibly TRBD1 for D (5 bases). The CDR3 spans 16 residues. V was trimmed by 0 bases and J by 6 bases, leaving 16 bases between them. The germline gives CDR1 SGHDT, CDR2 YYEEEE. CDR3 region: CASSLGGRALGQPQHF. DNA for the CDR3: TGTGCCAGCAGCTTGGGTGGCAGGGCATTAGGTCAGCCCCAGCATTTT.

In nucleotides, the CDR3 is TGTGCCTGGAGTCGGGACACTTACGAGCAGTACTTC. Amino acid sequence: CAWSRDTYEQYF. The chain joins TRBV30 to TRBJ2-7, with D perhaps TRBD1 (6 bases). Germline V gene lookup returns CDR1 GTSNPN and CDR2 SVGIG (reference sequence). This CDR3 has 12 residues. V was clipped by 2 bases and J by 4 bases, with 9 bases between them.

J is TRBJ2-7 and V is TRBV29-1, with 13 bases aligning to TRBD2. Per germline, CDR1 SQVTM and CDR2 ANQGSEA. Trimming at V came to 7 bases and at J to 4 bases, leaving 7 bases not matched to a gene. This CDR3 contains 14 residues. CDR3 sequence (DNA): TGCAGCGCCCTACTAGCGGGAGGGATATACGAGCAGTACTTC. Its protein is CSALLAGGIYEQYF.

The rearrangement links TRBV5-1 to TRBJ2-2; D not resolved. The CDR3 has 16 residues. Germline V gives CDR1 SGHRS, CDR2 YFSETQ. With 4 bases removed from V and 0 bases from J, the gap between germline ends came to 13 bases. CDR3 DNA: TGCGCCAGCAGCCAGTACGCGGAAACGAACACCGGGGAGCTGTTTTTT. Translation: CASSQYAETNTGELFF.

The CDR3 nucleotides read TGTGCCAGCAGTCCCGGGACTAGCGGGCTCTACGAGCAGTACTTC. Translating gives CASSPGTSGLYEQYF. This sequence joins TRBV28 and TRBJ2-7; 12 bases align to TRBD2. This CDR3 region has 15 residues. Germline lookup yields CDR1 MDHEN and CDR2 SYDVKM. Trimming removed 5 bases from V and 3 bases from J; junction bases left unmatched: 5.

This clone was detected only a few times. The chain links TRBV4-1 to TRBJ1-1, with D perhaps matching TRBD1 (5 bases). The V gene lost 4 bases and the J gene lost 0 bases, with 12 bases spanning the gap. This CDR3 region has 15 residues. CDR1 and CDR2 (germline): MGHRA, YSYEKL. Written as DNA, the CDR3 is TGCGCCAGCAGCCCACAGGAATATCTGAACACTGAAGCTTTCTTT. It yields the protein CASSPQEYLNTEAFF.

J is TRBJ2-1 and V is TRBV7-8, with 7 bases identical to TRBD2. There are 16 residues in the CDR3. CDR1 and CDR2 from the germline V gene are SGHVS and FQNEAQ. Trimming took 1 base from V and 4 from J; bases not matched to a gene: 7. In DNA, the CDR3 is TGTGCCAGCAGCTTAGTTCCCAGCGGGATGTACAATGAGCAGTTCTTC. Amino acid sequence: CASSLVPSGMYNEQFF.

Here the CDR3 reads CASNGLAGIEQYF. CDR3 in DNA: TGTGCCAGCAATGGACTAGCGGGAATCGAGCAGTACTTC. V gene TRBV2 combines with J gene TRBJ2-7; TRBD2 matches 12 bases. This CDR3 has 13 amino acids. Germline loops: CDR1 SNHLY, CDR2 FYNNEI. V shed 7 bases and J 6 bases; nucleotides not matched to a gene: 4.

This clone has a single count. The V gene is TRBV4-3, the J gene TRBJ2-5; maybe TRBD1 (6 bases). The CDR3 has 15 amino acids. Trimming removed 1 base at V and 5 bases at J, with 14 bases between. CDR1 is LGHNA and CDR2 is YSLEER in the germline V gene. Written as DNA, the CDR3 is TGCGCCAGCAGCCAAGCCAATCAGGGGTGGGAGACCCAGTACTTC. It encodes CASSQANQGWETQYF.

The genes are TRBV10-3 and TRBJ2-7; TRBD2 matches 10 bases. CDR3 size: 13 residues. Germline V CDR1 and CDR2: ENHRY, SYGVKD. Germline trimming cut 9 bases from V and 2 bases from J; bases unmatched to any gene: 4. CDR3 in amino acids: CAITSGATYEQYF. The CDR3 DNA follows: TGTGCCATTACTAGCGGGGCAACCTACGAGCAGTACTTC.

The chain carries TRBV18 and TRBJ2-7; a weak D match, TRBD2 (6 bases). This CDR3 is built from 15 residues. V lost 3 bases and J 0 bases, leaving 12 bases between the germline ends. Germline lookup yields CDR1 KGHSH and CDR2 LQKENI. The CDR3 loop reads CASSPGGGSSYEQYF. The CDR3 coding sequence is TGTGCCAGCTCACCGGGTGGGGGGAGCTCCTACGAGCAGTACTTC.

The rearrangement joins TRBV21-1 to TRBJ2-2; the DNA was not compared with TRBD1, the D call given in the table. TRBV21-1 counts as a pseudogene. The CDR3 is 16 amino acids. The DNA of the CDR3 is TGTGCCAGCAGCAAATGGCAGGCTCAGGGGTCCGGGGAGCTGTTTTTT. Residues: CASSKWQAQGSGELFF.